This note documents a single T cell receptor beta chain sequence. Antigen unknown. This sample is part of a study of response to subunit inactivated influenza vaccine. TCRdb reprocessed the RT-PCR reads via MiXCR and lists one record per CDR3 protein. The sample lists roughly 650,000 distinct CDR3 sequences; approximately 15% were seen once. Broader study findings: New T cells are recruited in small numbers by each seasonal influenza vaccination, according to the authors' suggestion.

CDR1 is SGHAT, CDR2 FQDESV, per germline (reference sequence). Trimming took off 1 base at V and 6 bases at J, with 13 bases between the two ends. This CDR3 is built from 14 residues. The starting material was PBMCs from blood, obtained 14 days before vaccination. The clonotype originates from a middle-aged man who received an inactivated influenza vaccine. The rearrangement uses TRBV11-1 and TRBJ2-7, with D tentatively TRBD2 (5 bases). CDR3 protein: CASSLDNTRSEQYF. CDR3 DNA: TGTGCCAGCAGCTTAGATAATACTAGAAGCGAGCAGTACTTC.